The sample holds a few counts of the clone carrying this TCR beta chain. The record originates from a study of blood T cell repertoires in COVID-19. At the level of the study: Specimens from acute and convalescent COVID-19 originated in the United States, Italy and Spain. In each case, the material was cDNA or gDNA derived from T cells, B-cell-depleted T cells, or PBMCs.

Germline V gene sequence: CDR1 MNHNY, CDR2 SVGAGI (reference sequence). The CDR3 sequence is 13 residues long. Trimming left V 2 bases short and J 7 bases short, with 11 bases between. Original data processing: By means of reference gene primer amplification, nucleated cell counts were estimated. Some clones are missing from TCRdb's copy, which holds only in-frame ones; the method was immunoSEQ multiplex PCR. V and J calls and clone size come straight from that table; D and trimming were deduced from the DNA. The sample contains 150,000 to 200,000 clones, about three quarters of which appear only once.

Sequencing used peripheral blood. This chain connects TRBV6-6 to TRBJ1-2, with TRBD1 as a possible D gene (6 bases). The sequence came from a woman aged 50 to 60 with active or convalescent COVID-19. The CDR3 nucleotides read TGTGCCAGCAGTTACCCAGGGGTTGGTGGCTACACCTTC. Encoded protein: CASSYPGVGGYTF.